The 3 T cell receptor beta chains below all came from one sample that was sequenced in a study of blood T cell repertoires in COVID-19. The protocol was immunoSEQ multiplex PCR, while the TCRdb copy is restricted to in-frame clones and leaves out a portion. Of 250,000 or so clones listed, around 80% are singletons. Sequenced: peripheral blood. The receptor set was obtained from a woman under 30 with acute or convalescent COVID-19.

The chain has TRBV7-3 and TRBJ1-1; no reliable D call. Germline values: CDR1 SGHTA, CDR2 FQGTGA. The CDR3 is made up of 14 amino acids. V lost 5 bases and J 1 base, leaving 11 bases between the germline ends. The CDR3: CASSPMPGNTEAFF. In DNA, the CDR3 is TGTGCCAGCAGCCCAATGCCAGGGAACACTGAAGCTTTCTTT.

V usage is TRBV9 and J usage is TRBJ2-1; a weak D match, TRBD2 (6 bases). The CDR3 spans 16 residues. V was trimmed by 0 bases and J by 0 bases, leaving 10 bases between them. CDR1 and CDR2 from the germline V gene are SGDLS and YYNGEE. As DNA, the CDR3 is TGTGCCAGCAGCGTAGTTAGCGGAAGCTCCTACAATGAGCAGTTCTTC. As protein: CASSVVSGSSYNEQFF.

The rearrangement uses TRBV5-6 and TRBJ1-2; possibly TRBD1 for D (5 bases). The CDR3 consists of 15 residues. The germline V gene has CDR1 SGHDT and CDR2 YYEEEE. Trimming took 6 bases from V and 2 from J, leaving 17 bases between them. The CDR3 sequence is CASTHGGTANYGYTF. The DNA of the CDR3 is TGTGCCAGCACCCACGGCGGGACTGCAAACTATGGCTACACCTTC.